Listed below are T cell receptor beta chains from one sample, sequenced in a study of blood T cell repertoires in COVID-19. Generated by immunoSEQ multiplex PCR, the TCRdb table keeps only in-frame clones and is missing some. Among some 180,000 clones listed, around four fifths were seen once. What was sequenced was peripheral blood. These receptor sequences come from a woman in her forties with COVID-19, enrolled during active disease. The CDR3 runs from the conserved cysteine through the conserved F or W. The D gene is left open where the match is weak. Size is omitted from some rows. Given values are once, few, many or a class for expanded clones.

TRBJ2-2	-	-	TRBV6-6	CASRSQGAGELFF	TGTGCCAGCAGAAGCCAGGGTGCCGGGGAGCTGTTTTTT
TRBJ2-1	once	TRBD2	TRBV24-1	CATSDPTSGPYNEQFF	TGTGCCACCAGTGATCCGACTAGCGGGCCTTACAATGAGCAGTTCTTC
TRBJ2-7	-	-	TRBV2	CASGQGPYEQYF	TGTGCCAGCGGGCAGGGGCCATACGAGCAGTACTTC
TRBJ1-1	-	-	TRBV6-5	CASSYGVSTEAFF	TGTGCCAGCAGTTACGGAGTCAGCACTGAAGCTTTCTTT
TRBJ1-2	-	TRBD1	TRBV6-1	CASSVRQGGQGGGYTF	TGTGCCAGCAGTGTCCGACAGGGGGGACAGGGCGGCGGCTACACCTTC
TRBJ1-5	-	-	TRBV3-1/TRBV3-2	CASSQIAGRNQPQHF	TGTGCCAGCAGCCAAATCGCAGGGCGCAATCAGCCCCAGCATTTT
TRBJ2-7	once	-	TRBV18	CASSPYLYEQYF	TGTGCCAGCTCACCATACTTATACGAGCAGTACTTC
TRBJ1-4	-	TRBD1	TRBV9	CASSVGQGNEKLFF	TGTGCCAGCAGCGTAGGACAGGGTAATGAAAAACTGTTTTTT
TRBJ1-4	-	-	TRBV5-6	CASRQRPGEKLFF	TGTGCCAGCAGACAGCGGCCGGGTGAAAAACTGTTTTTT
TRBJ2-5	-	-	TRBV3-1/TRBV3-2	CASSQTAKGFLRDGTQYF	TGTGCCAGCAGCCAAACGGCCAAGGGTTTTCTCCGGGATGGGACCCAGTACTTC
TRBJ2-1	-	-	TRBV11-2	CASSHPGTQRRQFF	TGTGCCAGCAGCCACCCCGGGACTCAGAGACGACAGTTCTTC
TRBJ2-2	few	TRBD2	TRBV19	CASNPGLGLTGELFF	TGTGCCAGTAATCCGGGACTAGGATTGACCGGGGAGCTGTTTTTT
TRBJ1-6	once	-	TRBV2	CASGWRQYNSPLHF	TGTGCCAGCGGGTGGAGACAGTATAATTCACCCCTCCACTTT
TRBJ2-2	once	TRBD1	TRBV29-1	CSVVRGPRTGELFF	TGCAGCGTGGTCAGGGGGCCGCGGACCGGGGAGCTGTTTTTT
TRBJ1-5	-	-	TRBV11-3	CASSYPDRGAVQPQHF	TGTGCCAGCAGTTACCCGGATCGGGGGGCGGTTCAGCCCCAGCATTTT
TRBJ2-7	-	-	TRBV11-2	CASSSVSEQYF	TGTGCCAGCAGCTCTGTCTCGGAGCAGTACTTC
TRBJ2-7	-	TRBD2	TRBV4-1	CASSPTSGSSYEQYF	TGCGCCAGCAGCCCCACTAGCGGGAGCTCCTACGAGCAGTACTTC
TRBJ1-2	-	-	TRBV6-1	CASSEVPGGGYGYTF	TGTGCCAGCAGTGAAGTCCCGGGGGGCGGTTATGGCTACACCTTC
TRBJ1-5	once	-	TRBV11-2	CASSLDQANQPQHF	TGTGCCAGCAGCTTAGATCAGGCCAATCAGCCCCAGCATTTT
TRBJ2-5	-	-	TRBV6-1	CASSENTGGAETQYF	TGTGCCAGCAGTGAAAATACAGGAGGGGCGGAGACCCAGTACTTC
TRBJ2-7	once	TRBD1	TRBV11-3	CASTGQDSYEQYF	TGTGCCAGCACGGGACAGGACTCCTACGAGCAGTACTTC
TRBJ1-1	-	-	TRBV3-1/TRBV3-2	CASSQVNAGFHTEAFF	TGTGCCAGCAGCCAAGTTAACGCAGGGTTTCACACTGAAGCTTTCTTT
TRBJ2-1	-	-	TRBV9	CASSIGRFGAVRGINEQFF	TGTGCCAGCAGCATCGGGCGATTTGGAGCCGTCAGGGGCATTAATGAGCAGTTCTTC
TRBJ2-7	-	TRBD1	TRBV28	CASSAAGQGANYEQYF	TGTGCCAGCAGTGCCGCCGGACAGGGAGCCAACTACGAGCAGTACTTC